This T cell receptor beta chain was recovered during a study of identical twins. This clonotype was seen a handful of times. TCRdb processed the 5' RACE reads anew with MiXCR; each CDR3 protein has one entry. Of some 330,000 distinct CDR3 sequences listed, approximately 8.7% were seen once; the top ten hold under 9.5%. The CDR3 totals 17 residues. V shed 5 bases, J shed 6 bases, and the junction held 14 bases outside the gene matches. The germline V gene encodes CDR1 MNHEY and CDR2 SVGAGI. The source material was naive T cells sorted from blood. The TCR comes from a woman aged 45-65 years in good health. V is TRBV6-5 and J is TRBJ2-1; 9 positions agree with TRBD2. The CDR3 is CASSRPLSGSFPNEQFF. CDR3 coding DNA: TGTGCCAGCAGTCGCCCCCTTAGCGGGAGTTTCCCCAATGAGCAGTTCTTC.